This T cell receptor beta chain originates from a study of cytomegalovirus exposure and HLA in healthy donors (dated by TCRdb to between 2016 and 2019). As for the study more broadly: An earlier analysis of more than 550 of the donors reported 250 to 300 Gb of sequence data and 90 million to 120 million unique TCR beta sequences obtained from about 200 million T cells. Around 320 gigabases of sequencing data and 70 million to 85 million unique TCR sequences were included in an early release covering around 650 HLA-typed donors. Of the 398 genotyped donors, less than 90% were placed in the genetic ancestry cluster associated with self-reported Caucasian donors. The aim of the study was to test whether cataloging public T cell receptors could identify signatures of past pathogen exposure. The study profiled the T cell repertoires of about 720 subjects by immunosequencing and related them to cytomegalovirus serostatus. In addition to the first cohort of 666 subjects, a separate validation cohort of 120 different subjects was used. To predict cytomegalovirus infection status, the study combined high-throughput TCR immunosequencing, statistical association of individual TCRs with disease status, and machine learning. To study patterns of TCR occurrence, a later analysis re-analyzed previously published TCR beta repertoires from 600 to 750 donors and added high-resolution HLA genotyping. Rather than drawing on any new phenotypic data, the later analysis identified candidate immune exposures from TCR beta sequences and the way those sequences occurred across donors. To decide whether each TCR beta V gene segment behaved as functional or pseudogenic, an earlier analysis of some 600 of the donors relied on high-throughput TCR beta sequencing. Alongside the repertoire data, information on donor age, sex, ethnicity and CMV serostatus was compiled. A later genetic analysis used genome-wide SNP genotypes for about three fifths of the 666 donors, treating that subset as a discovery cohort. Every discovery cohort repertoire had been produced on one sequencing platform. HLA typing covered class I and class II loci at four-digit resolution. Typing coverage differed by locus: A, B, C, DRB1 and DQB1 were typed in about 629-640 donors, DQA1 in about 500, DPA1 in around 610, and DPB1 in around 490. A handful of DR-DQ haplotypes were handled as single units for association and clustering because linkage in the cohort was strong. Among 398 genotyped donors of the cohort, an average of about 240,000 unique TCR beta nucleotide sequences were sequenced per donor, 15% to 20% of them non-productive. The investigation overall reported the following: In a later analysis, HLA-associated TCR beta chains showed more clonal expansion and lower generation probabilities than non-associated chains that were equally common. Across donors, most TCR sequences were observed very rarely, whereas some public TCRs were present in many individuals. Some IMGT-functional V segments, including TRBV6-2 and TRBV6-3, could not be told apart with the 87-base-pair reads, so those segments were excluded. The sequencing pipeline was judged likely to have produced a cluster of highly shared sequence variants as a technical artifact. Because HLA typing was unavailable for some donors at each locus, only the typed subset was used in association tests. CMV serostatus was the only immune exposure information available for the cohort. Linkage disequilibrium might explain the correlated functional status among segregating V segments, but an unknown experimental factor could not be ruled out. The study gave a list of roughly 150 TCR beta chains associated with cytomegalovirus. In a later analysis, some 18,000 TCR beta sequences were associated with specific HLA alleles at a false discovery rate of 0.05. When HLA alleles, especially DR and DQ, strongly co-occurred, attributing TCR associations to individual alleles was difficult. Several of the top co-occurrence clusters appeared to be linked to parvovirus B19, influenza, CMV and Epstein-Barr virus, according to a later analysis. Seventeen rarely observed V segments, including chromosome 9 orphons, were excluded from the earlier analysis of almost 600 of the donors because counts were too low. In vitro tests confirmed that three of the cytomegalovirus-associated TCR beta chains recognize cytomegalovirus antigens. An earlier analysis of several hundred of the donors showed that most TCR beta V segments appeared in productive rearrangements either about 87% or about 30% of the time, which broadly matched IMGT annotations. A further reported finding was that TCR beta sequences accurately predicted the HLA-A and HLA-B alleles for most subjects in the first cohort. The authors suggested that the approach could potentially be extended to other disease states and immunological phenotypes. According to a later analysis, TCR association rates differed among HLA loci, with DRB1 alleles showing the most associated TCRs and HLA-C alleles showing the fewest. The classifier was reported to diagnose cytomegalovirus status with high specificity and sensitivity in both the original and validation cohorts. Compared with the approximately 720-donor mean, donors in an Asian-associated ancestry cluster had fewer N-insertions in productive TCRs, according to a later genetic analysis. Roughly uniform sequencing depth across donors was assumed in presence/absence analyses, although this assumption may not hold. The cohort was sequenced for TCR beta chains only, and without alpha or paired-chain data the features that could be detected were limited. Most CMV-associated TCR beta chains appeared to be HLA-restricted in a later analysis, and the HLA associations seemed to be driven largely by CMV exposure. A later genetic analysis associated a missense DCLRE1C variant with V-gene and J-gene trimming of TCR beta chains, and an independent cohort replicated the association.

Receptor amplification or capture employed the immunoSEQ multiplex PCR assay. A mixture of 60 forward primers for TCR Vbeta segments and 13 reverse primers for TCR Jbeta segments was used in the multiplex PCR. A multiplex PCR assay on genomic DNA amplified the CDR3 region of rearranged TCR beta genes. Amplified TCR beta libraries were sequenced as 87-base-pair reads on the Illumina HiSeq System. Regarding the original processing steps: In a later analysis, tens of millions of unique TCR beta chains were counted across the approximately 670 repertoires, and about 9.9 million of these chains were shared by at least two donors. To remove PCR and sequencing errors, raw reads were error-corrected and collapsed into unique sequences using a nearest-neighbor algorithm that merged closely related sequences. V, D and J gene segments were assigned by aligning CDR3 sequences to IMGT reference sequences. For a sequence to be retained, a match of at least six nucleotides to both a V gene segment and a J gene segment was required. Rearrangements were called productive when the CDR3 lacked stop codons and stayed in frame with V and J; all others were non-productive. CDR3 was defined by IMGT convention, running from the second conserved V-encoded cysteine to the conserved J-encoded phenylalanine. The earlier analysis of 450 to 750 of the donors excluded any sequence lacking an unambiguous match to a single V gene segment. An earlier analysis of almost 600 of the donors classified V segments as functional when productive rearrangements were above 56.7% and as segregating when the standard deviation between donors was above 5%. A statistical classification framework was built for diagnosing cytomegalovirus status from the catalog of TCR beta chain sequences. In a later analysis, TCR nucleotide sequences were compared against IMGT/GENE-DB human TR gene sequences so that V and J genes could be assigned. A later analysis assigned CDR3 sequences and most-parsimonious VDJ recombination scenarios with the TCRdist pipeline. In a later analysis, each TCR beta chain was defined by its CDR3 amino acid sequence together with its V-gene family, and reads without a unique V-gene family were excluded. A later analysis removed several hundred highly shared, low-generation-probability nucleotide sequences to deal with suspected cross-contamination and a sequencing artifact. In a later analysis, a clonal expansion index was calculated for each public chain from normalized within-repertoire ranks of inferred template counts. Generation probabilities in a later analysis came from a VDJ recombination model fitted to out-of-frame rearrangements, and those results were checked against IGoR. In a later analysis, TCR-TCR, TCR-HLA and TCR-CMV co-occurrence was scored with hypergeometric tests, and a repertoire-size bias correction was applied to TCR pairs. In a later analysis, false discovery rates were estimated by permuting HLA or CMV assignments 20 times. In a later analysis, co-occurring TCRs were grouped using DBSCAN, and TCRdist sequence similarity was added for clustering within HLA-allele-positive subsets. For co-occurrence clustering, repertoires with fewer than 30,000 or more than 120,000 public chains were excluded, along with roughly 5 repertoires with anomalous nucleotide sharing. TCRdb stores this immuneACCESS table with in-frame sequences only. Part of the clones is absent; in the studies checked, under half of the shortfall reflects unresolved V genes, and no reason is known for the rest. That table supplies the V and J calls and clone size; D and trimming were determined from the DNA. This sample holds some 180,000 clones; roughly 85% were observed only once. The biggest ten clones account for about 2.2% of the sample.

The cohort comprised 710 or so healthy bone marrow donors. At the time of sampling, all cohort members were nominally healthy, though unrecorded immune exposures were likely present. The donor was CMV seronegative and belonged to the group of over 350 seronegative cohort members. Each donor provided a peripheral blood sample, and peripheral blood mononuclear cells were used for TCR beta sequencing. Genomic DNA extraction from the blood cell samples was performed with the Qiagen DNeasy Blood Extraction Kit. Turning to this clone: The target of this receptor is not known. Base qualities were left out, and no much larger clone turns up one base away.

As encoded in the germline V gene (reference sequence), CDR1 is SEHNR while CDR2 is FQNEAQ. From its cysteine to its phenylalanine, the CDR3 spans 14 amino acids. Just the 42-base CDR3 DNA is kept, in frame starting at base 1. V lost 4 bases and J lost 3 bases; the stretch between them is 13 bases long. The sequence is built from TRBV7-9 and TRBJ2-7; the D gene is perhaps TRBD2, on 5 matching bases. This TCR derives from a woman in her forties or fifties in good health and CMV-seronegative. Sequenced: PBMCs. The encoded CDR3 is CASSSSRVGYEQYF. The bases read TGTGCCAGCAGCTCTAGCCGGGTGGGCTACGAGCAGTACTTC.